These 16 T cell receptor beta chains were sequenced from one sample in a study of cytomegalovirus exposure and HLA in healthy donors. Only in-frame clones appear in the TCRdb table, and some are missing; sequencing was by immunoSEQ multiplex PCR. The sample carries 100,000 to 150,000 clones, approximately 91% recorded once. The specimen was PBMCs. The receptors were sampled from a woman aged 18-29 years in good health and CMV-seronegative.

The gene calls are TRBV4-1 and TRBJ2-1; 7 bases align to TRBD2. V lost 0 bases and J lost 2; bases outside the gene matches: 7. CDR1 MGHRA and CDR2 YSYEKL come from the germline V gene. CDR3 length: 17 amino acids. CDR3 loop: CASSQDGAGVAYNEQFF. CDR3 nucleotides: TGCGCCAGCAGCCAAGACGGGGCGGGAGTTGCCTACAATGAGCAGTTCTTC.

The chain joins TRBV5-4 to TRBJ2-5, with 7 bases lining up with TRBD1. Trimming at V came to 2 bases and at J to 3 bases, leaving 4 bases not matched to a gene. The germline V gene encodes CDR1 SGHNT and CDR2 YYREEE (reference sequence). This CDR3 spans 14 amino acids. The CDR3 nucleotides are TGTGCCAGCAGCTTTGCCGACAGGGAAGAGACCCAGTACTTC. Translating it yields CASSFADREETQYF.

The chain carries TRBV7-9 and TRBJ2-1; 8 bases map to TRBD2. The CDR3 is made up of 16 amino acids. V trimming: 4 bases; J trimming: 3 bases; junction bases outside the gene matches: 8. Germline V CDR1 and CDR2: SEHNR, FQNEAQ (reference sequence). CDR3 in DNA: TGTGCCAGCAGCTCTATTTCGCGGGGGGTCTACAATGAGCAGTTCTTC. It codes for CASSSISRGVYNEQFF.

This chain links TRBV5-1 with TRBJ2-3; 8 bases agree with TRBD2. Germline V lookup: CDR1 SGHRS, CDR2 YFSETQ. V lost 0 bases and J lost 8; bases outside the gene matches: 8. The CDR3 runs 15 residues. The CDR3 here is CASSLAAGAAGTQYF. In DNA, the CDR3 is TGCGCCAGCAGCTTGGCAGCGGGAGCGGCTGGTACGCAGTATTTT.

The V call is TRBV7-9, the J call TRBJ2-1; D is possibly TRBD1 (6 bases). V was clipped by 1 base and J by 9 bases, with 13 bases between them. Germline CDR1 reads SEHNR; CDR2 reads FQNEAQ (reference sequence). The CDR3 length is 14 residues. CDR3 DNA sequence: TGTGCCAGCAGCTTAGGTCTGGGGGCGGGTGAGCAGTTCTTC. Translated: CASSLGLGAGEQFF.

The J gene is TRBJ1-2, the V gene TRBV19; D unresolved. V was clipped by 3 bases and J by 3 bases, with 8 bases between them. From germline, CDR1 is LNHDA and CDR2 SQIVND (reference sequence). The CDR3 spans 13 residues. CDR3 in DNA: TGTGCCAGTAGTATGAGCACGGACTATGGCTACACCTTC. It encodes CASSMSTDYGYTF.

The CDR3 loop is CASRRGLAKNIQYF. The CDR3 DNA reads TGTGCCAGCAGACGAGGACTAGCCAAAAACATTCAGTACTTC. The chain couples TRBV13 to TRBJ2-4; weak D call: TRBD2 (5 bases). The CDR3 is made up of 14 amino acids. Trimming left V 6 bases short and J 0 bases short, with 9 bases between. The V gene's germline CDR1 is PRHDT and CDR2 FYEKMQ (reference sequence).

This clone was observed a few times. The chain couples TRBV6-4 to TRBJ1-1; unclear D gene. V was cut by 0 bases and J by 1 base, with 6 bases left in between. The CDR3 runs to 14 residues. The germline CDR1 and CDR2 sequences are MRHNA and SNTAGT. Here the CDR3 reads CASSDSDKNTEAFF. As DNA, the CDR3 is TGTGCCAGCAGTGACTCCGACAAGAACACTGAAGCTTTCTTT.

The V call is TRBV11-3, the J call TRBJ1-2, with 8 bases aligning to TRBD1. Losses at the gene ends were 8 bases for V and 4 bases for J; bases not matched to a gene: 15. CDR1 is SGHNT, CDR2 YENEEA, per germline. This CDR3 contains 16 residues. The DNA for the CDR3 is TGTGCCAGCGGGACCCCGGACAGGGAGGAGGGCTATGGCTACACCTTC. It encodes CASGTPDREEGYGYTF.

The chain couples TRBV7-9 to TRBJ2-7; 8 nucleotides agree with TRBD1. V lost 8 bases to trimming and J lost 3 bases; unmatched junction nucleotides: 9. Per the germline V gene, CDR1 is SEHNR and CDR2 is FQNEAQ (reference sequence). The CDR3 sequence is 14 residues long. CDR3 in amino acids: CASSGTGGFYEQYF. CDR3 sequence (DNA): TGTGCCAGCTCCGGGACAGGAGGATTCTACGAGCAGTACTTC.

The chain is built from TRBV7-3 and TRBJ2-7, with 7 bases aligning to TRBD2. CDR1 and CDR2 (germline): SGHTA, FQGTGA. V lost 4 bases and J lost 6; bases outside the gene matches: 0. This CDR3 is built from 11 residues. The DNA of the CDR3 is TGTGCCAGCAGCTCGGGGGGCGAGCAGTACTTC. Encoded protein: CASSSGGEQYF.

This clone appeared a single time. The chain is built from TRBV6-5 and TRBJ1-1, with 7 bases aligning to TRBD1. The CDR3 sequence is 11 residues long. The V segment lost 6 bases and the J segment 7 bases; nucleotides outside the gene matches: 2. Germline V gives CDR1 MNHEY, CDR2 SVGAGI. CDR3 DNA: TGTGCCAGCAGGTCAGGGGGTGAAGCTTTCTTT. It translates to CASRSGGEAFF.

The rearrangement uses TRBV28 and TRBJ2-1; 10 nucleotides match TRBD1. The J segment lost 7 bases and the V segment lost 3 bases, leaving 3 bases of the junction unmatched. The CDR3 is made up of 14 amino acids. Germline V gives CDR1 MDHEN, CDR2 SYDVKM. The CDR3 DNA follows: TGTGCCAGCAGTTTGGGACAGGGGTGGAATGAGCAGTTCTTC. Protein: CASSLGQGWNEQFF. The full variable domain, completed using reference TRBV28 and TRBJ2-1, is DVKVTQSSRYLVKRTGEKVFLECVQDMDHENMFWYRQDPGLGLRLIYFSYDVKMKEKGDIPEGYSVSREKKERFSLILESASTNQTSMYLCASSLGQGWNEQFFGPGTRLTVL.

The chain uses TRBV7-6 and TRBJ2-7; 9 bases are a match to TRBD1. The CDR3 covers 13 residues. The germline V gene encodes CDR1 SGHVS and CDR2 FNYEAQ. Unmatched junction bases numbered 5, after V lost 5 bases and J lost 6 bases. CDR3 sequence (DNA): TGTGCCAGCAGCCGAACACAGGGGGCCGAGCAGTACTTC. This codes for CASSRTQGAEQYF.

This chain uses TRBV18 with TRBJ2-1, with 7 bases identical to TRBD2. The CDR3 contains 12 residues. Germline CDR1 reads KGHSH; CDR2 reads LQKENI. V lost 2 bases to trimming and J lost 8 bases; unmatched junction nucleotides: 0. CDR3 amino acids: CASSPTSDEQFF. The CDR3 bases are TGTGCCAGCTCACCAACTAGCGATGAGCAGTTCTTC.

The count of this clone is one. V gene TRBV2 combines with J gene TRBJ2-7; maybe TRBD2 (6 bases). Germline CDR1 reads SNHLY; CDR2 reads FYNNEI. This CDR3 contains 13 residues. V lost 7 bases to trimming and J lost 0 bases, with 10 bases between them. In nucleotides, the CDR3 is TGTGCCAGCATCGGAGGGGCCTCCTACGAGCAGTACTTC. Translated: CASIGGASYEQYF.